Shown below are 17 T cell receptor beta chains from a single sample sequenced in a study of cytomegalovirus exposure and HLA in healthy donors. The PCR used 60 Vbeta and 13 Jbeta primers. Libraries were prepared by immunoSEQ multiplex PCR; TCRdb keeps only in-frame clonotypes and omits some of them. The profile shows roughly 99,000 clones, 79% of them singletons. Sequenced sample: PBMCs. The receptor source for this set is a male donor in good health and CMV-seropositive.

Here the CDR3 DNA reads TGCGCCAGCAGCCCTAACCCGGGACAACGGAGCTCCTACGAGCAGTACTTC. Translating it yields CASSPNPGQRSSYEQYF. V usage is TRBV4-1 and J usage is TRBJ2-7, with D possibly matching TRBD1 (6 bases). V gave up 4 bases and J gave up 0 bases, with 19 bases separating them. Germline CDR1 is MGHRA and CDR2 is YSYEKL. The CDR3 runs 17 residues.

The V call is TRBV2, the J call TRBJ1-4, with 7 nucleotides matching TRBD1. J was trimmed by 5 bases and V by 6 bases; bases with no gene match: 9. This CDR3 has 15 amino acids. Germline CDR1 reads SNHLY; CDR2 reads FYNNEI. The CDR3 DNA is TGTGCCAGCAGCCTCCGTCCAGGGGGAAATGAAAAACTGTTTTTT. Protein product: CASSLRPGGNEKLFF. Combining the CDR3 with reference TRBV2 and TRBJ1-4 gives the whole variable domain EPEVTQTPSHQVTQMGQEVILRCVPISNHLYFYWYRQILGQKVEFLVSFYNNEISEKSEIFDDQFSVERPDGSNFTLKIRSTKLEDSAMYFCASSLRPGGNEKLFFGSGTQLSVL.

The chain joins TRBV30 to TRBJ2-2, with 7 positions matching TRBD1. Per the germline V gene, CDR1 is GTSNPN and CDR2 is SVGIG (reference sequence). CDR3 size: 16 residues. V was clipped by 3 bases and J by 3 bases; unmatched bases: 10. The CDR3 here is CAWRETGTADTGELFF. CDR3 nucleotide sequence: TGTGCCTGGAGAGAAACCGGGACAGCGGACACCGGGGAGCTGTTTTTT.

J is TRBJ1-1 and V is TRBV30; TRBD1 agrees at 9 bases. CDR3 size: 14 residues. The ends lost 5 bases at V and 4 bases at J; junction bases unmatched: 8. Germline CDR1 and CDR2: GTSNPN and SVGIG (reference sequence). CDR3 residues: CAWAQGQGGTEAFF. In DNA, the CDR3 is TGTGCCTGGGCCCAGGGACAGGGCGGCACTGAAGCTTTCTTT.

The gene calls are TRBV30 and TRBJ2-4; 7 bases match TRBD1. The V gene's germline CDR1 is GTSNPN and CDR2 SVGIG (reference sequence). J gave up 15 bases and V 1 base, and 9 bases lay outside the gene matches. The CDR3 runs to 12 residues. CDR3 nucleotide sequence: TGTGCCTGGAGTGCCCACAGGGGTGTAAGGTACTTC. Its protein is CAWSAHRGVRYF.

The chain combines TRBV7-2 with TRBJ1-2, with 7 bases lining up with TRBD1. V gave up 0 bases and J gave up 6 bases; unmatched junction bases: 16. Germline CDR1 is SGHTA and CDR2 is FQGNSA. The CDR3 spans 18 residues. The CDR3 loop reads CASSLAPLIRGPADGYTF. CDR3 sequence (DNA): TGTGCCAGCAGCTTAGCGCCGTTAATTAGGGGGCCCGCTGATGGCTACACCTTC.

As to this clone: The junction differs from germline at one of its ends, possibly a read error. This chain uses TRBV7-9 with TRBJ1-2, with TRBD1 matching 7 bases. CDR1 and CDR2 from the germline V gene are SEHNR and FQNEAQ (reference sequence). The length of the CDR3 is 15 residues. The CDR3 coding sequence is TGTTCCAGCAGCTTAGGAGGGGGCCCTAACTATGGCTACACCTTC. Translation gives CSSSLGGGPNYGYTF.

In its sample, this clone was seen a few times. The same CDR3 can be traced to other DNA sequences in this sample. The chain couples TRBV9 to TRBJ2-5; TRBD2 matches 8 bases. After removal of 1 base from V and 2 bases from J, the junction contained 4 bases not matched to a gene. Germline V gene lookup returns CDR1 SGDLS and CDR2 YYNGEE. CDR3 length equals 15 residues. CDR3 sequence: CASSVLAGGQETQYF. The DNA for the CDR3 is TGTGCCAGCAGCGTACTTGCGGGGGGACAAGAGACCCAGTACTTC. Full variable domain (remainder filled in from reference TRBV9 and TRBJ2-5): DSGVTQTPKHLITATGQRVTLRCSPRSGDLSVYWYQQSLDQGLQFLIQYYNGEERAKGNILERFSAQQFPDLHSELNLSSLELGDSALYFCASSVLAGGQETQYFGPGTRLLVL.

The chain has TRBV29-1 and TRBJ2-3, with a weak D call TRBD1 (6 bases). The V gene's germline CDR1 is SQVTM and CDR2 ANQGSEA. Trimming stripped 8 bases from V and 2 bases from J, with 14 bases between. The CDR3 length is 13 residues. CDR3 in amino acids: CSHRTGYTDTQYF. DNA of the CDR3: TGCAGCCATAGAACAGGGTACACAGATACGCAGTATTTT.

The gene calls are TRBV11-2 and TRBJ2-1, with a tentative D call TRBD1 (5 bases). The V end lost 3 bases, the J end lost 10 bases, and 10 bases lay between the germline ends. The CDR3 runs to 12 residues. Germline assignment: CDR1 SGHAT and CDR2 FQNNGV. In nucleotides, the CDR3 is TGTGCCAGCAGCTTGAGACAGAACGAGCAGTTCTTC. It yields the protein CASSLRQNEQFF.

The genes are TRBV5-6 and TRBJ2-1, with 8 bases fitting TRBD1. The CDR3 extends over 14 amino acids. The J segment lost 9 bases and the V segment lost 4 bases, leaving 9 bases of the junction unmatched. CDR1 is SGHDT and CDR2 is YYEEEE in the germline V gene. DNA of the CDR3: TGTGCCAGCAGCCCCCGGACAGGGTTGACTGAGCAGTTCTTC. The encoded protein is CASSPRTGLTEQFF.

V is TRBV5-4 and J is TRBJ2-7, with 7 bases lining up with TRBD2. Germline assignment: CDR1 SGHNT and CDR2 YYREEE (reference sequence). V shed 4 bases and J 7 bases; nucleotides not matched to a gene: 11. The CDR3 sequence is 14 residues long. CDR3 protein: CASSLGGGRWEQYF. The CDR3 DNA is TGTGCCAGCAGCCTGGGCGGGGGACGTTGGGAGCAGTACTTC.

V and J are TRBV4-3 and TRBJ1-1, with TRBD1 matching 8 bases. Germline V gene lookup returns CDR1 LGHNA and CDR2 YSLEER. After removal of 5 bases from V and 5 bases from J, the junction contained 13 bases not matched to a gene. This CDR3 has 16 residues. The CDR3: CASSDLSTGERTEAFF. In nucleotides, the CDR3 is TGCGCCAGCAGCGACTTATCGACAGGGGAGAGGACTGAAGCTTTCTTT.

The chain links TRBV7-2 to TRBJ2-3; a possible D gene is TRBD1 (5 bases). Trimming left V 5 bases short and J 1 base short, with 10 bases between. Germline loops: CDR1 SGHTA, CDR2 FQGNSA. The CDR3 consists of 14 residues. CDR3 residues: CASSTQQGTDTQYF. In nucleotides, the CDR3 is TGTGCCAGCAGCACTCAACAGGGCACAGATACGCAGTATTTT. Based on the CDR3 plus reference TRBV7-2 and TRBJ2-3, the full variable domain is GAGVSQSPSNKVTEKGKDVELRCDPISGHTALYWYRQSLGQGLEFLIYFQGNSAPDKSGLPSDRFSAERTGGSVSTLTIQRTQQEDSAVYLCASSTQQGTDTQYFGPGTRLTVL.

This clone was found a few times. The genes are TRBV4-3 and TRBJ2-2, with 11 bases that match TRBD2. Germline V gives CDR1 LGHNA, CDR2 YSLEER. V shed 0 bases and J 4 bases; nucleotides not matched to a gene: 7. The CDR3 loop spans 18 amino acids. The CDR3 region has the DNA TGCGCCAGCAGCCAAGAATTCGCTAGCGGGGGGCGCACCGGGGAGCTGTTTTTT. Translated: CASSQEFASGGRTGELFF.

The CDR3 DNA follows: TGTGCCAGCAGCGCGGGACTAGCGTCCGGGGAGCTGTTTTTT. Translating gives CASSAGLASGELFF. The chain is built from TRBV9 and TRBJ2-2; 10 nucleotides line up with TRBD2. Germline CDR1 is SGDLS and CDR2 is YYNGEE. The V segment lost 3 bases and the J segment 6 bases; nucleotides outside the gene matches: 2. This CDR3 region has 14 residues. The variable domain in full, completed from reference TRBV9 and TRBJ2-2, reads DSGVTQTPKHLITATGQRVTLRCSPRSGDLSVYWYQQSLDQGLQFLIQYYNGEERAKGNILERFSAQQFPDLHSELNLSSLELGDSALYFCASSAGLASGELFFGEGSRLTVL.

V usage is TRBV30 and J usage is TRBJ1-5, with unresolved D. There are 13 residues in the CDR3. Trimming left V 0 bases short and J 4 bases short, with 7 bases between. Per germline, CDR1 GTSNPN and CDR2 SVGIG (reference sequence). DNA of the CDR3: TGTGCCTGGAGTGTAGGACTTAATCAGCCCCAGCATTTT. Translating gives CAWSVGLNQPQHF.